This T cell receptor (beta chain) is drawn from a study of CD8+CD57+ T cells in acquired aplastic anemia. As concerns this clonotype: The junction differs from germline at one of its ends, possibly a read error.

Selection for sequencing was limited to patients who had shown CD8+CD57+ cell expansion by flow cytometry. With no exception, the patients had severe acquired aplastic anemia. There was no therapy given to any patient before the blood sampling took place. It was genomic DNA that served as the template for profiling TCR beta VDJ and CDR3. TCRdb reprocessed the reads with MiXCR, giving one entry per CDR3 protein. The table includes roughly 180,000 distinct CDR3 sequences, around 50% detected once. The TCR sequence derives from a human donor with aplastic anemia. Sequenced sample: sorted CD4+, CD8+, or CD8+CD57+ T cells (not recorded which) from PBMCs.

CDR3 sequence (DNA): TGTGCCAGCAGTCCCCGGTCCATCCATATCCAAGAGACCCAGTACTTC. Translated: CASSPRSIHIQETQYF. The chain carries TRBV10-3 and TRBJ2-5; D not resolved. CDR1 and CDR2 (germline): ENHRY, SYGVKD. The CDR3 is 16 residues long.